The 27 T cell receptor beta chains given below trace back to one sample, sequenced in a study of PD-1 blockade in classical Hodgkin lymphoma. Produced via immunoSEQ multiplex PCR; TCRdb's table is partial and in-frame only. In the table there are some 90,000 clones, 83% of which are singletons. The time point is: cycle 4 day 1 (C4D1), after less than 7 weeks of nivolumab. The patients all showed relapse after autologous stem cell transplantation, while their brentuximab vedotin exposure varied. This material consisted of peripheral blood mononuclear cells (PBMCs), taken before the fourth cycle of nivolumab. The receptors were sampled from a human donor with classical Hodgkin lymphoma.

This rearrangement joins TRBV27 to TRBJ1-1; D not resolved. The germline V gene encodes CDR1 MNHEY and CDR2 SMNVEV (reference sequence). The CDR3 length is 13 residues. Trimming removed 2 bases at V and 1 base at J, with 5 bases between. CDR3 nucleotide sequence: TGTGCCAGCAGTTTAGTACAGAACACTGAAGCTTTCTTT. Its translation: CASSLVQNTEAFF.

V is TRBV7-8 and J is TRBJ2-7, with TRBD2 matching over 7 bases. CDR3 length: 13 residues. V dropped 6 bases and J dropped 2; count of bases not matched to a gene: 4. The germline CDR1 and CDR2 sequences are SGHVS and FQNEAQ. CDR3 protein: CASSLAGAYEQYF. The CDR3 nucleotides are TGTGCCAGCAGTTTGGCGGGAGCCTACGAGCAGTACTTC.

This clone showed up just once. This sequence joins TRBV6-6 and TRBJ2-3; 9 bases agree with TRBD2. J lost 1 base, V lost 4 bases, and 3 bases had no gene match. Germline assignment: CDR1 MNHNY and CDR2 SVGAGI (reference sequence). The CDR3 sequence is 15 residues long. The CDR3 DNA follows: TGTGCCAGCAGTTTTAGCGGGAGTGGCACAGATACGCAGTATTTT. It translates to CASSFSGSGTDTQYF.

The chain is built from TRBV5-4 and TRBJ2-1, with D perhaps matching TRBD1 (7 bases). The CDR3 sequence is 13 residues long. CDR1 is SGHNT and CDR2 is YYREEE in the germline V gene (reference sequence). Trimming stripped 4 bases from V and 9 bases from J, with 14 bases between. This CDR3 reads CASSARQGGEQFF. CDR3 DNA sequence: TGTGCCAGCAGCGCCAGACAGGGAGGTGAGCAGTTCTTC.

The chain employs TRBV7-8 and TRBJ2-7; 7 bases map to TRBD2. The V gene's germline CDR1 is SGHVS and CDR2 FQNEAQ. Trimming at V came to 4 bases and at J to 2 bases, leaving 11 bases not matched to a gene. The CDR3 spans 16 residues. The DNA of the CDR3 is TGTGCCAGCAGCTCCTTGGGCGGGAGTCCGACCTACGAGCAGTACTTC. The encoded protein is CASSSLGGSPTYEQYF.

The genes are TRBV11-1 and TRBJ2-1; the D is unclear. The V end lost 3 bases, the J end lost 4 bases, and 10 bases lay between the germline ends. Germline V lookup: CDR1 SGHAT, CDR2 FQDESV (reference sequence). This CDR3 has 14 amino acids. The CDR3 DNA reads as TGTGCCAGCAGCTTCGAACTGGGATACAATGAGCAGTTCTTC. As protein: CASSFELGYNEQFF.

This chain uses TRBV10-3 with TRBJ2-7; possible D gene TRBD2, 6 bases. Trimming left V 2 bases short and J 5 bases short, with 7 bases between. Germline CDR1 and CDR2: ENHRY and SYGVKD. This CDR3 comprises 12 residues. The CDR3 nucleotides read TGTGCCATCAGTGAGGGAGGGAACGAGCAGTACTTC. It is translated as CAISEGGNEQYF.

The CDR3 sequence is CASSPPGADTQYF. The DNA for the CDR3 is TGTGCCAGCTCACCACCGGGCGCAGATACGCAGTATTTT. This rearrangement joins TRBV18 to TRBJ2-3; D is unresolved. The CDR3 is made up of 13 amino acids. The germline V gene has CDR1 KGHSH and CDR2 LQKENI. Trimming cost V 0 bases and J 4 bases, with 5 bases left between them.

The V and J genes are TRBV7-6 and TRBJ2-7, with 8 bases that match TRBD2. After removal of 3 bases from V and 3 bases from J, the junction contained 4 bases not matched to a gene. The CDR3 has 14 amino acids. From germline, CDR1 is SGHVS and CDR2 FNYEAQ. The CDR3 protein is CASSFPGTSYEQYF. The CDR3 nucleotides are TGTGCCAGCAGCTTCCCCGGGACTAGCTACGAGCAGTACTTC.

This chain connects TRBV15 to TRBJ2-1; 9 nucleotides match TRBD2. From germline, CDR1 is LNHNV and CDR2 YYDKDF (reference sequence). This CDR3 is built from 14 residues. Germline trimming cut 4 bases from V and 6 bases from J; bases unmatched to any gene: 4. CDR3 loop: CATSTSGMRNEQFF. In nucleotides, the CDR3 is TGTGCCACCAGCACTAGCGGGATGCGCAATGAGCAGTTCTTC.

The V gene is TRBV4-2, the J gene TRBJ1-1; TRBD1 matches 9 bases. V lost 3 bases to trimming and J lost 7 bases; unmatched junction nucleotides: 15. Per the germline V gene, CDR1 is LGHNA and CDR2 is YNFKEQ. The CDR3 has 17 residues. CDR3 residues: CASSQNLPGQGSGEAFF. The CDR3 coding sequence is TGTGCCAGCAGCCAGAACCTCCCGGGACAGGGAAGTGGTGAAGCTTTCTTT.

V usage is TRBV7-6 and J usage is TRBJ2-5; D gene ambiguous. The CDR3 length is 13 residues. Trimming stripped 1 base from V and 5 bases from J, with 8 bases between. From germline, CDR1 is SGHVS and CDR2 FNYEAQ. CDR3 loop: CASSLDRAETQYF. CDR3 DNA: TGTGCCAGCAGCTTAGATAGGGCGGAGACCCAGTACTTC.

The genes are TRBV6-1 and TRBJ2-2, with TRBD2 matching 9 bases. After removal of 10 bases from V and 6 bases from J, the junction contained 6 bases not matched to a gene. The CDR3 sequence is 13 residues long. Germline CDR1 reads MNHNS; CDR2 reads SASEGT. DNA of the CDR3: TGTGCCACCTCTCAGCGGGAGGCCGGGGAGCTGTTTTTT. It is translated as CATSQREAGELFF.

This rearrangement joins TRBV10-1 to TRBJ2-2, with 10 bases fitting TRBD2. The CDR3 is 16 amino acids. Germline V gives CDR1 WNHNN, CDR2 SYGVQD (reference sequence). V lost 0 bases and J lost 6; bases outside the gene matches: 4. CDR3 amino acids: CASSESSSGRAGELFF. Here the CDR3 DNA reads TGCGCCAGCAGTGAGTCTTCTAGCGGGAGAGCCGGGGAGCTGTTTTTT.

The chain combines TRBV6-6 with TRBJ1-2; 7 positions agree with TRBD1. The CDR3 loop spans 12 amino acids. V was pared by 4 bases and J by 6 bases, with 2 bases of the junction left unmatched. CDR1 MNHNY and CDR2 SVGAGI come from the germline V gene (reference sequence). The CDR3 protein is CASSFTGDGYTF. The CDR3 DNA is TGTGCCAGCAGTTTCACAGGGGATGGCTACACCTTC.

The chain carries TRBV19 and TRBJ2-2; 10 positions match TRBD2. This CDR3 comprises 14 residues. V was clipped by 9 bases and J by 2 bases; unmatched bases: 3. From germline, CDR1 is LNHDA and CDR2 SQIVND (reference sequence). The CDR3 DNA follows: TGTGCCAGCCGGACTAGCGGAAACACCGGGGAGCTGTTTTTT. This translates into CASRTSGNTGELFF.

This clone was observed once. The V and J genes are TRBV27 and TRBJ2-7; no reliable D call. The V gene's germline CDR1 is MNHEY and CDR2 SMNVEV (reference sequence). Trimming removed 0 bases from V and 2 bases from J, with 8 bases in between. The CDR3 runs 14 residues. Written as DNA, the CDR3 is TGTGCCAGCAGTTTATCAGGTCCCACCTACGAGCAGTACTTC. Protein: CASSLSGPTYEQYF.

The V and J genes are TRBV6-5 and TRBJ2-3; the match to TRBD2 covers 11 bases. Germline V CDR1 and CDR2: MNHEY, SVGAGI. The junction had 6 bases not matched to a gene; V was cut back by 5 bases and J by 5 bases. The CDR3 has 15 residues. The CDR3 here is CASSPTGTSGDTQYF. The CDR3 DNA reads as TGTGCCAGCAGTCCCACCGGGACTAGCGGAGATACGCAGTATTTT.

The gene calls are TRBV25-1 and TRBJ2-2, with 9 nucleotides matching TRBD1. The junction had 3 bases not matched to a gene; V was cut back by 3 bases and J by 4 bases. The CDR3 covers 15 residues. CDR1 and CDR2 from the germline V gene are MGHDK and SYGVNS. The DNA for the CDR3 is TGTGCCAGCAGTGATCACAGGGGGCTCACCGGGGAGCTGTTTTTT. Its translation is CASSDHRGLTGELFF. Combining the CDR3 with reference TRBV25-1 and TRBJ2-2 gives the whole variable domain EADIYQTPRYLVIGTGKKITLECSQTMGHDKMYWYQQDPGMELHLIHYSYGVNSTEKGDLSSESTVSRIRTEHFPLTLESARPSHTSQYLCASSDHRGLTGELFFGEGSRLTVL.

This sequence joins TRBV5-6 and TRBJ1-5; possible D gene TRBD1, 5 bases. V was clipped by 4 bases and J by 7 bases, with 21 bases between them. The CDR3 is 16 residues long. From germline, CDR1 is SGHDT and CDR2 YYEEEE. The chain's CDR3 is CASSPLAAGRDQPQHF. CDR3 sequence (DNA): TGTGCCAGCAGCCCACTCGCGGCAGGGAGGGACCAGCCCCAGCATTTT.

The chain is built from TRBV19 and TRBJ2-3; 8 nucleotides match TRBD1. Germline-derived CDR1 and CDR2 are LNHDA and SQIVND (reference sequence). V gave up 3 bases and J gave up 3 bases; unmatched junction bases: 5. The CDR3 runs to 15 residues. The CDR3 nucleotides read TGTGCCAGTAGTATCGGACAGGGTTTAACAGATACGCAGTATTTT. Translation: CASSIGQGLTDTQYF.

The CDR3 sequence: CASSLDRGTEAFF. CDR3 nucleotide sequence: TGTGCCAGCAGTTTAGACAGGGGGACTGAAGCTTTCTTT. The rearrangement links TRBV2 to TRBJ1-1, with 9 bases that match TRBD1. Trimming removed 5 bases from V and 5 bases from J; junction bases left unmatched: 3. CDR1 is SNHLY and CDR2 is FYNNEI in the germline V gene. The CDR3 covers 13 residues.

This chain uses TRBV11-3 with TRBJ1-1, with no clear D. This CDR3 comprises 13 residues. Trimming took 5 bases from V and 9 from J, leaving 16 bases between them. In germline, CDR1 is SGHNT, CDR2 YENEEA. The CDR3 region has the DNA TGTGCCAGCAGCCCCGGACCGTCCCTTAAAGCTTTCTTT. Translating gives CASSPGPSLKAFF.

On this clone: This same CDR3 is encoded by further DNA sequences in the sample. This chain joins TRBV5-1 and TRBJ2-2, with 8 bases matching TRBD2. Looked up from germline, CDR1 is SGHRS and CDR2 is YFSETQ. This CDR3 region has 14 residues. Trimming cost V 4 bases and J 1 base; bases outside gene matches: 0. CDR3: CASSLAGNTGELFF. In DNA, the CDR3 is TGCGCCAGCAGCCTAGCGGGGAACACCGGGGAGCTGTTTTTT.

The gene calls are TRBV25-1 and TRBJ2-1; D unresolved. CDR3 length: 11 residues. Trimming removed 8 bases at V and 4 bases at J, with 6 bases between. Germline V gene data show CDR1 as MGHDK and CDR2 as SYGVNS. This chain's CDR3 is CASEAYNEQFF. CDR3 DNA sequence: TGTGCCAGCGAGGCGTACAATGAGCAGTTCTTC.

J is TRBJ2-7 and V is TRBV6-1; D might be TRBD1 (5 bases). CDR3 length: 14 amino acids. V was trimmed by 4 bases and J by 3 bases, leaving 13 bases between them. Germline CDR1 reads MNHNS; CDR2 reads SASEGT. For the CDR3, the DNA is TGTGCCAGCAGTGTCGGCAGGGTGGTCTACGAGCAGTACTTC. Residues: CASSVGRVVYEQYF.

The genes are TRBV30 and TRBJ2-5; 7 positions match TRBD2. The CDR3 sequence is 15 residues long. Losses at the gene ends were 0 bases for V and 5 bases for J; bases not matched to a gene: 9. The germline V gene encodes CDR1 GTSNPN and CDR2 SVGIG (reference sequence). In DNA form, the CDR3 reads TGTGCCTGGAGTGTACAAGTGGGAGGGCCGGAGACCCAGTACTTC. Amino acid sequence: CAWSVQVGGPETQYF.